This T cell receptor (beta chain) was found in a study of blood T cells in healthy people across ages (dated by TCRdb to 2015 to 2017). Turning to the overall study: In model experiments, template switching captured about one uniquely barcoded TCR beta cDNA molecule for every two T cells. Two additional independent replicas of 1 million unique cDNA reads from the same blood draw were analyzed for two donors (one aged 18 to 30 and one aged 80 or older). The donors were divided into four age groups: young (average approximately 16 years), middle-aged (around 37), aged (about 60) and long-lived (roughly 86). To avoid experimental bias, donors of different ages were spread randomly across the sequencing lanes. The study measured age-related changes in TCR beta repertoire diversity using deep sequencing normalized with unique cDNA molecular identifiers. The paper's findings and limits, for the study overall: Total diversity estimates from one million sequenced T cells were considered lower bounds and underestimates. Because donor CMV infection status was unknown, age-related changes in expanded clonotypes were potentially confounded. Because profiling used bulk unsorted PBMCs, naive and antigen-experienced compartments could not be compared conclusively. The long-lived group showed more naive CD4+ T cells, fewer expanded clones and increased TCR diversity than the aged group, suggesting age selection. As age increased, observed TCR beta diversity per million T cells dropped in a roughly linear way, and a significant reduction was already evident by age 40. Observed TCR beta diversity correlated strongly with the percentage of naive T cells measured by flow cytometry.

Receptor amplification or capture employed 5' RACE. The instrument was an Illumina HiSeq 2500. The second PCR ran for roughly 7 to 11 cycles and used a J-beta primer mix along with a sample-barcoded 5' primer. Each TCR beta cDNA molecule received a unique molecular identifier from a template-switch 5' adaptor carrying 12 random nucleotides. Each sample yielded at least 3 million CDR3-containing paired-end reads. First-strand cDNA was synthesized from all RNA with the Mint cDNA synthesis kit, primed by a TRBC-specific oligonucleotide. All cDNA was treated with uracil-DNA glycosylase and then went through a first 18-cycle PCR with the universal primers M1SS and BC2_uni_R. Processing in the source paper ran as follows. Normalization of each sample was performed by random selection of 1 million high-quality reads, each carrying a distinct molecular identifier. Reads with shared molecular identifiers were discarded instead of being binned into consensus sequences. CDR3 identification, clonotype clustering and error correction used MiTCR with a Q25 quality threshold and the strictest error-elimination algorithm. A nonparametric unseen species model using Euler transformation provided a lower-bound estimate of total TCR beta diversity. TCRdb reprocessing: public reads trimmed at Q25 with fastp, clones called with MiXCR, in-frame beta chains kept. Each entry merges the rows of one CDR3 protein and shows their most common DNA and genes. Clone size and V and J calls follow TCRdb, not the original study. The sample data list some 320,000 distinct CDR3 sequences, and less than 30% of these were observed just once. The top ten clones comprise approximately 29% of the sample.

This clonotype was seen only a few times. Its antigen is unknown. Per-base quality was not reported, and no clone a single base away is much larger than it. The germline V gene yields SGHTA for CDR1 and FQGNSA for CDR2. V ends up 5 bases short and J 7 bases short, with an unmatched junction base count of 8. The CDR3 contains 15 residues, cysteine and phenylalanine counted. Only CDR3 DNA remains: 45 bases, in frame from the first base. Systemically healthy Caucasian individuals from Russia, around 38 in total and aged roughly 6 to 100 years, were included as donors. About 10 milliliters of peripheral blood were collected from each donor into EDTA-treated Vacutainer tubes. Ficoll-Paque density-gradient centrifugation was used to isolate PBMCs, with at least 6 million per sample. Total RNA, at least 5 micrograms per sample, was extracted from PBMCs with Trizol reagent. For every donor, flow cytometry on a PBMC aliquot measured the percentage of naive CD45RAhigh/CD27high T cells.

What was sequenced was blood. The sequence is built from TRBV7-2 and TRBJ2-1; TRBD1 lines up with 10 middle nucleotides. The clonotype comes from a woman in her seventies in good health. The bases read TGTGCCAGCAGCGCCCGACAGGGGGCGGGTAATGAGCAGTTCTTC. Its amino acids are CASSARQGAGNEQFF.